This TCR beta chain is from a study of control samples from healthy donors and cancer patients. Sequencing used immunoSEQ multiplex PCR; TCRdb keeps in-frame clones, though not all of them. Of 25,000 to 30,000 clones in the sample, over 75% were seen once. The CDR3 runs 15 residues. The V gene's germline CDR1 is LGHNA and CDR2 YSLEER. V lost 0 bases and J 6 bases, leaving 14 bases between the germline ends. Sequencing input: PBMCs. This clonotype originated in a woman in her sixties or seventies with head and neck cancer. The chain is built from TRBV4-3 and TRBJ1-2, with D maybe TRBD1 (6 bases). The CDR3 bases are TGCGCCAGCAGCCAAGAGGTGGCAGGGGTACATGGCTACACCTTC. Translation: CASSQEVAGVHGYTF.